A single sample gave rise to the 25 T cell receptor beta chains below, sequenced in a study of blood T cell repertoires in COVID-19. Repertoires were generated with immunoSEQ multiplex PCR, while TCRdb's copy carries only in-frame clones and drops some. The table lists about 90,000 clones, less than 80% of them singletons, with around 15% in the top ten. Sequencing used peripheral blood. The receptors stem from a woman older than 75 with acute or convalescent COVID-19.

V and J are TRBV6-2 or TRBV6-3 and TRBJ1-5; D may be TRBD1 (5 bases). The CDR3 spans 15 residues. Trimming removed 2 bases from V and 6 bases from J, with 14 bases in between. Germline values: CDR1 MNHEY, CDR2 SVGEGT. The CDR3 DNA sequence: TGTGCCAGCAGTTACGTCGGGGGGAGTGTTCAGCCCCAGCATTTT. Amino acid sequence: CASSYVGGSVQPQHF.

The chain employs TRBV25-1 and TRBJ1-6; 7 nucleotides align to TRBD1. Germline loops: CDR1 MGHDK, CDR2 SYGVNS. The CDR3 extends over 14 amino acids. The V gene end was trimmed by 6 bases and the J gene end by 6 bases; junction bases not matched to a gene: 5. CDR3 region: CASSRDSLNSPLHF. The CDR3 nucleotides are TGTGCCAGCAGCCGGGACAGCCTTAATTCACCCCTCCACTTT.

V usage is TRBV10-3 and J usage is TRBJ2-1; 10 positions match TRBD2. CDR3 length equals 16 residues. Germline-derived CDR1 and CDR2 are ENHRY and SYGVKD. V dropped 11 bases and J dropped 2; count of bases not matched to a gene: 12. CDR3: CASRASGGRAYNEQFF. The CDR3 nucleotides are TGTGCCTCCCGGGCTAGCGGGGGCCGGGCCTACAATGAGCAGTTCTTC.

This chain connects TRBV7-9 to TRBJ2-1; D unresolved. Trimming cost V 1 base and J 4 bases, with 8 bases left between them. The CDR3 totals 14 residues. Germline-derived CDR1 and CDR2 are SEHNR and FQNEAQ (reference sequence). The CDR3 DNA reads TGTGCCAGCAGCTTAGGTTCAGATTACAATGAGCAGTTCTTC. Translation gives CASSLGSDYNEQFF.

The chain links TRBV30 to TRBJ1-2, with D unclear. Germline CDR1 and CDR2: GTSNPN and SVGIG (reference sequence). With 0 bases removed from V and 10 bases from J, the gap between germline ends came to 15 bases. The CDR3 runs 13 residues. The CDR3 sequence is CAWSVFRRAPYTF. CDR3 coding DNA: TGTGCCTGGAGTGTATTCCGGCGGGCCCCCTACACCTTC.

CDR3: CASRAEGWIPTHTDTQYF. CDR3 DNA: TGTGCCAGCCGGGCGGAGGGGTGGATTCCCACACACACAGATACGCAGTATTTT. The rearrangement uses TRBV5-8 and TRBJ2-3; D is perhaps TRBD2 (6 bases). The CDR3 is made up of 18 amino acids. V shed 7 bases and J shed 2 bases, with 26 bases lying between them. Germline loops: CDR1 SGHTS, CDR2 YDEGEE.

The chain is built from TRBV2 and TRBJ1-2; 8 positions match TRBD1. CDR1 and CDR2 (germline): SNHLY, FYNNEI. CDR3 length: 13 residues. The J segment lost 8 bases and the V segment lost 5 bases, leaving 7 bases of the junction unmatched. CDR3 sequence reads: CASSNNRGSGYTF. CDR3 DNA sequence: TGTGCCAGCAGTAACAACAGGGGGAGCGGCTACACCTTC. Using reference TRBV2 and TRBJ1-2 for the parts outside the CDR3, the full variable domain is EPEVTQTPSHQVTQMGQEVILRCVPISNHLYFYWYRQILGQKVEFLVSFYNNEISEKSEIFDDQFSVERPDGSNFTLKIRSTKLEDSAMYFCASSNNRGSGYTFGSGTRLTVV.

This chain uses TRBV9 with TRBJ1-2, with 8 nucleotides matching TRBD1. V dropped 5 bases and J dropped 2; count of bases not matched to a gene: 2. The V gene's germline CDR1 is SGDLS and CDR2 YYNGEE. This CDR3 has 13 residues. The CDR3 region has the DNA TGTGCCAGCAGAGGACAGGGCAACTATGGCTACACCTTC. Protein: CASRGQGNYGYTF.

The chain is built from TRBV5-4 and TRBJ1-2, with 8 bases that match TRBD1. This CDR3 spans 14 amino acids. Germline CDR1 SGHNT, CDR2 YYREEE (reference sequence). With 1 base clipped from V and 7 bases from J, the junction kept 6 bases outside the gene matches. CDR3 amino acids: CASSLRTGIGGYTF. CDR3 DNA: TGTGCCAGCAGCTTGAGGACAGGGATCGGTGGCTACACCTTC.

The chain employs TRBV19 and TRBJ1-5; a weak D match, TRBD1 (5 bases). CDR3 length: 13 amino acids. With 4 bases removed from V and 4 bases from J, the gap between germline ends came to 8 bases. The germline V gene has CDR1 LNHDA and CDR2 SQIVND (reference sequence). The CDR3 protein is CASSTQGNQPQHF. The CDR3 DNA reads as TGTGCCAGTAGTACGCAGGGTAATCAGCCCCAGCATTTT.

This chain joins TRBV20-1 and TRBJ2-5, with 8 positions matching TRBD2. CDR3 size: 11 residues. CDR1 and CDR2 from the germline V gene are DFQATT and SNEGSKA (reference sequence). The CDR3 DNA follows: TGCAGCGGACAGCGGGAGGAGACCCAGTACTTC. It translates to CSGQREETQYF.

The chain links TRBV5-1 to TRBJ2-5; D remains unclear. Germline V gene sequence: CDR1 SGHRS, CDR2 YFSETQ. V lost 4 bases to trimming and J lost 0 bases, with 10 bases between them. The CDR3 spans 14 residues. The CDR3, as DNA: TGCGCCAGCAGCCCCTCCCGGGACCAAGAGACCCAGTACTTC. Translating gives CASSPSRDQETQYF.

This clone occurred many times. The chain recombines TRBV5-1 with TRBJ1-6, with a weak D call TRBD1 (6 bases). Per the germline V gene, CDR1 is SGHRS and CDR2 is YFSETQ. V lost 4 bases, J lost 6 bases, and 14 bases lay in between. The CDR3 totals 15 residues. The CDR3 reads CASSTLGQSNSPLHF. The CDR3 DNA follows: TGCGCCAGCAGCACCCTAGGACAGTCTAATTCACCCCTCCACTTT.

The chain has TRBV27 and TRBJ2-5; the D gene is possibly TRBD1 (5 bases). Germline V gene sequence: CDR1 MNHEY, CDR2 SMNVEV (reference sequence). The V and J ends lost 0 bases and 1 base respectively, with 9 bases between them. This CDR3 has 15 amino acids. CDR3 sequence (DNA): TGTGCCAGCAGTTTATCCCGACAGTCCCAAGAGACCCAGTACTTC. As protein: CASSLSRQSQETQYF.

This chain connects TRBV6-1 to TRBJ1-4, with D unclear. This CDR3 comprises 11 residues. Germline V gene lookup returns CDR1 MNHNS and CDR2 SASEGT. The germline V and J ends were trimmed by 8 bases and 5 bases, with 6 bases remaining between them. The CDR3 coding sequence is TGTGCCAGCGGGAGCAATGAAAAACTGTTTTTT. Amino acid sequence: CASGSNEKLFF.

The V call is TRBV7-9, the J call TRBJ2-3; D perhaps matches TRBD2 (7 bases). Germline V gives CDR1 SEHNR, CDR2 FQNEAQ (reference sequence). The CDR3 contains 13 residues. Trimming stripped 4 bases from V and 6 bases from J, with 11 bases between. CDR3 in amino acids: CASSSGGGDTQYF. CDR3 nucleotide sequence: TGTGCCAGCAGCTCTGGGGGGGGCGATACGCAGTATTTT.

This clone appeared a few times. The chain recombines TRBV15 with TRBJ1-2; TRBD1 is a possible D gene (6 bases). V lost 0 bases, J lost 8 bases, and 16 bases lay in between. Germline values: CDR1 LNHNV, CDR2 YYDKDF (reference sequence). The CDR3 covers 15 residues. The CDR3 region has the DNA TGTGCCACCAGCAGAGACAGGGGCTCGGTCCCGGGCTACACCTTC. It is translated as CATSRDRGSVPGYTF.

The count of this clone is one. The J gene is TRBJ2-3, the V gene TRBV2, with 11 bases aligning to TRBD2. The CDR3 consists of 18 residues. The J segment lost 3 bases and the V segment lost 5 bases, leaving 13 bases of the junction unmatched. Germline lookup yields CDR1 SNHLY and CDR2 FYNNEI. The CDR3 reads CASSPPRASGGKTDTQYF. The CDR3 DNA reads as TGTGCCAGCAGTCCCCCGAGGGCTAGCGGGGGGAAAACAGATACGCAGTATTTT.

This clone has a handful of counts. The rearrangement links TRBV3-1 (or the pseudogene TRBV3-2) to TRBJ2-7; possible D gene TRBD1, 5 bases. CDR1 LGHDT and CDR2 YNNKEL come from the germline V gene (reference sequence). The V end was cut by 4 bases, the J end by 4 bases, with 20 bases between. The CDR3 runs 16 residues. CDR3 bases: TGTGCCAGCAGCCCTCGGCGACAGAGTTTCAGTTACGAGCAGTACTTC. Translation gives CASSPRRQSFSYEQYF.

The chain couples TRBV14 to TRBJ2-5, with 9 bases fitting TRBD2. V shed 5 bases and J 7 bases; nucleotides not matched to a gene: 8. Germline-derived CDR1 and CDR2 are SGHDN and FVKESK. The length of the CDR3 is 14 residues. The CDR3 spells CASSLSGGLGTQYF. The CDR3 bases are TGTGCCAGCAGCTTAAGCGGGGGGCTGGGGACCCAGTACTTC.

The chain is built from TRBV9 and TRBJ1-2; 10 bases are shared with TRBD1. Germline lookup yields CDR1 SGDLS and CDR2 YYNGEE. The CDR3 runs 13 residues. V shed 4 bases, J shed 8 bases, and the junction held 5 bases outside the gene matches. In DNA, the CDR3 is TGTGCCAGCAGCTCTGACAGGGGGCTCGGCTACACCTTC. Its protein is CASSSDRGLGYTF. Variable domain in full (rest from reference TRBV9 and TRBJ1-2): DSGVTQTPKHLITATGQRVTLRCSPRSGDLSVYWYQQSLDQGLQFLIQYYNGEERAKGNILERFSAQQFPDLHSELNLSSLELGDSALYFCASSSDRGLGYTFGSGTRLTVV.

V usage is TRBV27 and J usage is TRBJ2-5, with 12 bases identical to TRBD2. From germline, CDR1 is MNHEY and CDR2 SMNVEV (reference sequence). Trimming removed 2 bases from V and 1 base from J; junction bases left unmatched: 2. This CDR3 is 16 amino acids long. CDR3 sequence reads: CASSLGLAGSQETQYF. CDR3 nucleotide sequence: TGTGCCAGCAGTTTAGGACTAGCGGGATCCCAAGAGACCCAGTACTTC.

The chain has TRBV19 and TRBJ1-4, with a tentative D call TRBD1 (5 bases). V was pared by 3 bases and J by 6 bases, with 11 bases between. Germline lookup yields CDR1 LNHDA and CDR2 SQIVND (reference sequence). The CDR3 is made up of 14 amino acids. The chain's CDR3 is CASSMAGTYEKLFF. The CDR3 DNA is TGTGCCAGTAGTATGGCGGGGACTTATGAAAAACTGTTTTTT.

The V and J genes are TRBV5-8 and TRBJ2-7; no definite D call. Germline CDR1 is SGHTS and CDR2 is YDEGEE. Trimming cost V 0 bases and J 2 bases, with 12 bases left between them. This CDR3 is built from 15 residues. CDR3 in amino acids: CASSLEVTSTYEQYF. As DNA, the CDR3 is TGTGCCAGCAGCTTGGAGGTGACATCTACCTACGAGCAGTACTTC.

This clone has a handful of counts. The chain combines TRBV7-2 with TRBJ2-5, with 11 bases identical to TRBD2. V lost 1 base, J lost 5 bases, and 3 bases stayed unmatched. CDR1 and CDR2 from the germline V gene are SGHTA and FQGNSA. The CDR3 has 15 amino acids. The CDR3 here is CASSLGTSGFETQYF. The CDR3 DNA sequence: TGTGCCAGCAGCTTAGGGACTAGCGGGTTTGAGACCCAGTACTTC.